The entry that follows covers one T cell receptor beta chain sequence. It lacks a known antigen. No base quality values were provided; no much bigger clone lies one nucleotide off. This sample stems from a study of OX40 agonist ivuxolimab in advanced cancers. For the study in its entirety: Ivuxolimab, which targeted the costimulatory receptor OX40 (CD134), was an agonistic, fully human IgG2 monoclonal antibody. Intravenous ivuxolimab was administered to patients every 2 weeks at six dose levels: 0.01, 0.1, 0.3, 1.5, 3 and 10 mg/kg. Among the roughly 50 dose-escalation patients, about 19 had hepatocellular carcinoma, 15 melanoma, 9 renal cell carcinoma and 9 head and neck cancer. In the dose-escalation cohort, 65% to 85% of patients were male, and the mean age was approximately 60 years with a range of roughly 20 to 80. Prior anti-PD-1, anti-PD-L1 or anti-CTLA-4 therapy was permitted, and approximately 40% of dose-escalation patients had received checkpoint inhibitors. Partial responses occurred in three dose-escalation patients, of whom one had hepatocellular carcinoma and two had cutaneous melanoma. The purpose of peripheral TCRbeta sequencing was to test whether ivuxolimab changed TCR sequence diversity and led to clonal T-cell expansion. The monotherapy dose-escalation portion (N of about 50 patients) of the phase I ivuxolimab trial is reported in the paper. Beyond this particular receptor, the publication reports: After ivuxolimab, expanded clones were on average more numerous among CD8+ T cells than among CD4+ T cells. At doses of 0.1 to 3.0 mg/kg, clonal expansion of both CD4+ and CD8+ blood T cells was observed from baseline to week 6. Low levels of normalized T-cell clonal expansion were also seen in some patients who did not respond. In the 0.1-3.0 mg/kg groups, partial responders were among the patients with the lowest normalized peripheral clonal expansion, particularly in CD8+ T cells. The antigen specificity of the peripheral T cells that underwent clonal expansion was not determined.

The trial excluded patients who had a history of autoimmune disease or who were on systemic immunosuppression. Peripheral blood for TCR sequencing was collected from all dose cohorts at baseline, on cycle 4 day 1, and on cycle 7 day 1. The samples were taken from a phase I, first-in-human, multicenter, open-label dose-escalation trial of ivuxolimab. Adults with locally advanced or metastatic melanoma, renal cell, hepatocellular, or head and neck squamous cell carcinoma were enrolled in the trial. Before TCR sequencing, CD4+ T cells and CD8+ T cells from peripheral blood were sorted into separate populations. The CDR3 spans 16 residues, from the cysteine through the phenylalanine. Only the CDR3 part of the read is kept: 48 bases, read in frame from the first base. V and J are truncated by 1 base and 3 bases respectively, leaving an intervening sequence of 17 bases. The germline V gene encodes CDR1 SGHNT and CDR2 YYREEE (reference sequence).

Genomic DNA was extracted from sorted cells for sequencing of the TCRbeta CDR3 region. The immunoSEQ Assay was used to sequence the TCRbeta CDR3 regions. TCRdb limited this immuneACCESS table to in-frame rearrangements with V and J called. A share of clones is missing; checked studies link under half to unresolved V genes, and the rest is unexplained. The sample table lists 29,000 or so clones, 91% of them with a count of one. The ten largest clones take up more than 9% of the sample. This material consisted of CD4+ or CD8+ T cells sorted from blood, taken in a trial of the OX40 agonist ivuxolimab. This receptor chain uses TRBV5-4 and TRBJ2-7, with the D segment identity uncertain. The sequence came from an adult with an advanced solid tumor such as melanoma, head and neck, liver or kidney cancer. The nucleotide sequence reads as follows: TGTGCCAGCAGCTTGTGGTCGAACCCCCGAATCTACGAGCAGTACTTC. It codes for CASSLWSNPRIYEQYF.